This T cell receptor beta chain originates from a study of CD8+CD57+ T cells in acquired aplastic anemia. CDR3 and TCR beta VDJ profiling relied on a genomic DNA template. TCRdb reanalysed the reads using MiXCR and keeps one entry per CDR3 protein. The sample includes more than 250,000 distinct CDR3 sequences, 45% to 65% of them seen just once. The CDR3 is 10 residues long. This TCR was sampled from a human donor with severe aplastic anemia or a healthy control (not recorded which). The specimen sequenced was sorted CD4+, CD8+, or CD8+CD57+ T cells (not recorded which) from PBMCs. The rearrangement links TRBV12-3 or TRBV12-4 to TRBJ2-7; 8 bases fit TRBD1. The CDR3 protein is CASPGQGWAV. The CDR3 coding sequence is TGTGCCAGCCCAGGACAGGGTTGGGCGGTC.